This TCR beta chain was documented in a study of Graves' ophthalmopathy and Graves' hyperthyroidism. Amplified TCR beta CDR3 regions were obtained using RNA transcripts as template. HTBI primers were used in a first-round RT-PCR, which preceded a second-round multiplex PCR. TCRdb reanalysed the multiplex PCR reads using MiXCR and keeps one entry per CDR3 protein. Of just over 600,000 distinct CDR3 sequences in the sample, 22% were seen once. This clonotype has ten or more counts. The CDR3 sequence is 15 residues long. Germline V gene sequence: CDR1 SGHAT, CDR2 FQDESV (reference sequence). V lost 5 bases to trimming and J lost 7 bases; unmatched junction nucleotides: 8.

Material: peripheral blood. J is TRBJ1-2 and V is TRBV11-1, with TRBD1 matching over 12 bases. The clonotype comes from a woman in her late teens or twenties with stable Graves' hyperthyroidism. Some clones in this sample may be carry-over from other donors' samples. CDR3 DNA: TGTGCCAGCAGCCCCCGGCGGGACAGGGGGCTTGGCTACACCTTC. Translated, it gives CASSPRRDRGLGYTF.